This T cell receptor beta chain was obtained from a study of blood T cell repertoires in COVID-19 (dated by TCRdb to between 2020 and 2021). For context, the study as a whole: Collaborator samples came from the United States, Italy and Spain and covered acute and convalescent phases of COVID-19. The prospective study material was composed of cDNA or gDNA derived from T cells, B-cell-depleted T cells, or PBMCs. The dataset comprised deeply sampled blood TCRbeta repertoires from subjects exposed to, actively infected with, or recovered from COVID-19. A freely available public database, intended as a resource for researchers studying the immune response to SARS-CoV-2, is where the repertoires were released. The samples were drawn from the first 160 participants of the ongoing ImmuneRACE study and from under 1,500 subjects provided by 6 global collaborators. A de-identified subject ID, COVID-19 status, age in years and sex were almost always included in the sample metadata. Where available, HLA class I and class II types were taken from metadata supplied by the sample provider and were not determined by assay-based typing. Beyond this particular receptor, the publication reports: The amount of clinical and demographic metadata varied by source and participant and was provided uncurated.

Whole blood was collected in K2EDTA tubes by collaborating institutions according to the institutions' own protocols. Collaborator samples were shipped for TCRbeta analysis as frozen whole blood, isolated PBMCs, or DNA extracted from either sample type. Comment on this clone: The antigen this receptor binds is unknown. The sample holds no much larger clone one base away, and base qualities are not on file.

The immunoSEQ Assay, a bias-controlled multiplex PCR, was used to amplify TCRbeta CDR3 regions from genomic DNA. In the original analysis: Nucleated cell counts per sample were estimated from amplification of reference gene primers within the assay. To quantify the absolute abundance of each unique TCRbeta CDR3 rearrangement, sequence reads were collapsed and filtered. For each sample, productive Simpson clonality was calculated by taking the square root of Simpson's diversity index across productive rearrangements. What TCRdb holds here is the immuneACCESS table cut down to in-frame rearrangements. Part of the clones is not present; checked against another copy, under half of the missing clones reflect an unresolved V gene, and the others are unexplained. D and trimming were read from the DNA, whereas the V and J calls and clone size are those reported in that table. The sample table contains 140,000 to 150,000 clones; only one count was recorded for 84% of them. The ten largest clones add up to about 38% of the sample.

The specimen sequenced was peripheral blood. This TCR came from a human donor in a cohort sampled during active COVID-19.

In nucleotides, the sequence is TGTGCCAGCAGTGCAACGGGGACTGTGGGCTACACCTTC. Translated, it reads CASSATGTVGYTF. The chain uses TRBV6-4 and TRBJ1-2, with a tentative D gene TRBD1 over 5 matching bases. The CDR3 runs 13 amino acids, cysteine and phenylalanine included. Here the CDR3 DNA is all that survives: 39 bases in frame from base 1. Based on the germline V gene, the CDR1 and CDR2 sequences are MRHNA and SNTAGT. V is pared back by 4 bases and J by 8 bases, with 14 bases lying between the germline termini.